One sample yielded the 26 T cell receptor beta chains listed below, sequenced in a study of neurological immune-mediated disorders. MiXCR, run by TCRdb on the 5' RACE reads, gives a single entry per CDR3 protein. Altogether some 48,000 distinct CDR3 sequences are present, about 5.6% being singletons, with the ten largest covering less than 1.5%. The sequenced sample consisted of CD4+ T cells from blood. The receptors originated from a woman younger than 30 with multiple sclerosis.

This clonotype was counted many times. The chain links TRBV24-1 to TRBJ2-2; 7 bases match TRBD1. J lost 2 bases, V lost 5 bases, and 7 bases had no gene match. This CDR3 has 16 residues. CDR1 is KGHDR, CDR2 SFDVKD, per germline. CDR3 loop: CATSGPGQRNTGELFF. The CDR3 DNA reads as TGTGCCACCAGTGGTCCGGGACAGAGAAACACCGGGGAGCTGTTTTTT.

This clonotype occurred many times. The J gene is TRBJ1-4, the V gene TRBV12-3 or TRBV12-4; 9 nucleotides line up with TRBD1. V trimming: 3 bases; J trimming: 9 bases; junction bases outside the gene matches: 8. The CDR3 is 15 residues long. CDR3 sequence: CASSLGDRDQQKLFF. The DNA of the CDR3 is TGTGCCAGCAGTTTGGGGGACAGGGACCAACAAAAACTGTTTTTT.

This clonotype was detected many times. The genes are TRBV5-1 and TRBJ1-2; D is ambiguous. The CDR3 totals 13 residues. V dropped 3 bases and J dropped 2 bases, with 8 bases sitting between them. The germline V gene encodes CDR1 SGHRS and CDR2 YFSETQ. In DNA form, the CDR3 reads TGCGCCAGCAGCTGGACGGAAAACTATGGCTACACCTTC. It specifies CASSWTENYGYTF. Looking up the rest from reference TRBV5-1 and TRBJ1-2 gives the full variable domain: KAGVTQTPRYLIKTRGQQVTLSCSPISGHRSVSWYQQTPGQGLQFLFEYFSETQRNKGNFPGRFSGRQFSNSRSEMNVSTLELGDSALYLCASSWTENYGYTFGSGTRLTVV.

A few counts support this clonotype. The rearrangement joins TRBV7-9 to TRBJ2-3, with TRBD1 matching 10 bases. The junction had 9 bases not matched to a gene; V was cut back by 8 bases and J by 4 bases. The CDR3 extends over 15 amino acids. Germline V gene sequence: CDR1 SEHNR, CDR2 FQNEAQ (reference sequence). CDR3 sequence: CASVRDRGVADTQYF. In nucleotides, the CDR3 is TGTGCCAGCGTTAGGGACAGGGGCGTCGCAGATACGCAGTATTTT. Based on the CDR3 plus reference TRBV7-9 and TRBJ2-3, the full variable domain is DTGVSQNPRHKITKRGQNVTFRCDPISEHNRLYWYRQTLGQGPEFLTYFQNEAQLEKSRLLSDRFSAERPKGSFSTLEIQRTEQGDSAMYLCASVRDRGVADTQYFGPGTRLTVL.

In its sample, this clonotype was seen many times. The gene calls are TRBV12-3 or TRBV12-4 and TRBJ2-1; TRBD2 agrees at 12 bases. V lost 5 bases to trimming and J lost 9 bases; unmatched junction nucleotides: 5. CDR3 length equals 14 residues. The CDR3 reads CASSPRLAGAEQFF. The CDR3 DNA reads TGTGCCAGCAGTCCAAGACTAGCGGGAGCTGAGCAGTTCTTC.

This clonotype was seen repeatedly, ten times or more. The junction does not match germline at one end; this may be a read error. V is TRBV20-1 and J is TRBJ1-2; no clear D. This CDR3 comprises 12 residues. Germline V lookup: CDR1 DFQATT, CDR2 SNEGSKA (reference sequence). The CDR3 DNA reads as TGCAGCGCTATCGGACGGGACTATGGCTACACCTTC. Residues: CSAIGRDYGYTF.

The table lists this clonotype with many counts. The rearrangement links TRBV5-1 to TRBJ1-4; D gene unclear. The CDR3 has 15 residues. Germline CDR1 reads SGHRS; CDR2 reads YFSETQ. The V gene lost 4 bases and the J gene lost 2 bases, with 12 bases spanning the gap. CDR3 DNA: TGCGCCAGCAGCCTGGATCCTAGGACTAATGAAAAACTGTTTTTT. Protein product: CASSLDPRTNEKLFF. The variable domain in full, with the rest retrieved from reference TRBV5-1 and TRBJ1-4, is KAGVTQTPRYLIKTRGQQVTLSCSPISGHRSVSWYQQTPGQGLQFLFEYFSETQRNKGNFPGRFSGRQFSNSRSEMNVSTLELGDSALYLCASSLDPRTNEKLFFGSGTQLSVL.

At least ten counts were recorded for this clonotype. The chain uses TRBV5-6 and TRBJ2-7; 8 positions agree with TRBD1. The CDR3 is made up of 14 amino acids. The ends lost 4 bases at V and 5 bases at J; junction bases unmatched: 8. Per the germline V gene, CDR1 is SGHDT and CDR2 is YYEEEE. The CDR3 bases are TGTGCCAGCAGCCCCTTGGACAGGGACCACGAGCAGTACTTC. Amino acid sequence: CASSPLDRDHEQYF.

The CDR3 DNA follows: TGCGCCAGCAGCCAAGAGTCAGGGGGATACGGTGAGCAGTTCTTC. Translating gives CASSQESGGYGEQFF. V and J are TRBV4-3 and TRBJ2-1, with 7 bases fitting TRBD1. Germline V gives CDR1 LGHNA, CDR2 YSLEER. The CDR3 covers 15 residues. With 0 bases clipped from V and 9 bases from J, the junction kept 8 bases outside the gene matches.

This rearrangement joins TRBV11-2 to TRBJ2-6, with unresolved D. The CDR3 totals 14 residues. V was trimmed by 5 bases and J by 7 bases, leaving 12 bases between them. Germline CDR1 is SGHAT and CDR2 is FQNNGV. Here the CDR3 reads CASSQSVTANVLTF. The CDR3 DNA reads as TGTGCCAGCAGCCAGTCTGTGACAGCCAACGTCCTGACTTTC.

This clonotype was seen repeatedly, ten times or more. The rearrangement joins TRBV10-3 to TRBJ2-5; D may correspond to TRBD1 or TRBD2 (5 bases each). Germline V gives CDR1 ENHRY, CDR2 SYGVKD. V was clipped by 0 bases and J by 4 bases, with 12 bases between them. The CDR3 extends over 15 amino acids. CDR3 residues: CAISESLAGRETQYF. The DNA of the CDR3 is TGTGCCATCAGTGAGTCGCTTGCAGGGAGAGAGACCCAGTACTTC.

This clonotype was seen many times. The chain uses TRBV20-1 and TRBJ2-7; the match to TRBD1 covers 8 bases. The germline V gene encodes CDR1 DFQATT and CDR2 SNEGSKA (reference sequence). The ends lost 1 base at V and 5 bases at J; junction bases unmatched: 7. CDR3 size: 14 residues. This CDR3 is CSARGAGGSNEQYF. The CDR3 DNA reads TGCAGTGCTAGAGGTGCAGGGGGCTCGAACGAGCAGTACTTC.

This clonotype was found many times. The V and J genes are TRBV29-1 and TRBJ1-1; D is ambiguous. This CDR3 comprises 14 residues. Germline CDR1 SQVTM, CDR2 ANQGSEA. The V end was cut by 0 bases, the J end by 4 bases, with 12 bases between. The CDR3 coding sequence is TGCAGCGTTGAAGATCTCGGTAGGGTCACTGAAGCTTTCTTT. Its protein product is CSVEDLGRVTEAFF.

This clonotype has just a few counts. V gene TRBV7-6 combines with J gene TRBJ2-1; perhaps TRBD2 as D (6 bases). This CDR3 is built from 15 residues. The V gene's germline CDR1 is SGHVS and CDR2 FNYEAQ. Trimming pared 1 base from V and 4 bases from J, leaving 11 bases between. DNA of the CDR3: TGTGCCAGCAGCTTAGAGGGCGGGACGTACAATGAGCAGTTCTTC. This gives the protein CASSLEGGTYNEQFF.

The sample holds a few counts of this clonotype. CDR3 DNA sequence: TGTGCCAGCAGCTTACTAGGGGTGAACACTGAAGCTTTCTTT. Encoded protein: CASSLLGVNTEAFF. This chain connects TRBV7-2 to TRBJ1-1; perhaps TRBD1 as D (5 bases). Germline CDR1 reads SGHTA; CDR2 reads FQGNSA. The V end lost 2 bases, the J end lost 0 bases, and 7 bases lay between the germline ends. This CDR3 is 14 amino acids long.

This clonotype was picked up many times. This rearrangement joins TRBV10-3 to TRBJ2-2; the D gene is possibly TRBD1 (6 bases). CDR1 is ENHRY and CDR2 is SYGVKD in the germline V gene. The CDR3 runs 14 residues. V lost 3 bases, J lost 2 bases, and 7 bases lay in between. The CDR3 region has the DNA TGTGCCATCAGTGACAGGGGCAACACCGGGGAGCTGTTTTTT. This gives the protein CAISDRGNTGELFF.

This clonotype was seen ten or more times. V gene TRBV4-3 combines with J gene TRBJ1-4; D remains unclear. The CDR3 contains 18 residues. CDR1 is LGHNA and CDR2 is YSLEER in the germline V gene. Trimming took off 1 base at V and 7 bases at J, with 22 bases between the two ends. The CDR3 protein is CASSQGTSPVRSGEKLFF. The CDR3 bases are TGCGCCAGCAGCCAAGGGACTTCACCAGTGCGATCTGGTGAAAAACTGTTTTTT.

This clonotype has a count of ten or more. V gene TRBV5-6 combines with J gene TRBJ1-1; D gene ambiguous. The germline V gene encodes CDR1 SGHDT and CDR2 YYEEEE. The CDR3 extends over 15 amino acids. V lost 6 bases to trimming and J lost 1 base, with 16 bases between them. The CDR3 region is CASTSSVQPNTEAFF. As DNA, the CDR3 is TGTGCCAGCACCTCGTCGGTGCAACCGAACACTGAAGCTTTCTTT. The whole variable domain, filled in from reference TRBV5-6 and TRBJ1-1, reads DAGVTQSPTHLIKTRGQQVTLRCSPKSGHDTVSWYQQALGQGPQFIFQYYEEEERQRGNFPDRFSGHQFPNYSSELNVNALLLGDSALYLCASTSSVQPNTEAFFGQGTRLTVV.

The chain combines TRBV20-1 with TRBJ1-1; unclear D gene. The CDR3 loop spans 11 amino acids. V was clipped by 3 bases and J by 6 bases, with 8 bases between them. Germline lookup yields CDR1 DFQATT and CDR2 SNEGSKA (reference sequence). CDR3 region: CSASQSAEAFF. CDR3 nucleotide sequence: TGCAGTGCTAGTCAAAGCGCTGAAGCTTTCTTT.

The table lists this clonotype with a few counts. Because the CDR3 is missing its conserved closing phenylalanine or tryptophan, this is likely a read error. The chain couples TRBV11-3 to TRBJ2-1, with D tentatively TRBD1 (6 bases). Germline CDR1 SGHNT, CDR2 YENEEA. The CDR3 is 12 residues long. V was cut by 4 bases and J by 12 bases, with 13 bases left in between. For the CDR3, the DNA is TGTGCCAGCAGCTCTACAGGGAACTTGCAGTTCCTC. It encodes CASSSTGNLQFL.

The chain recombines TRBV5-1 with TRBJ1-4, with TRBD1 identical over 7 bases. The CDR3 consists of 14 residues. Germline CDR1 and CDR2: SGHRS and YFSETQ. V shed 2 bases, J shed 7 bases, and the junction held 5 bases outside the gene matches. The CDR3 sequence is CASSFRQGGEKLFF. The CDR3 bases are TGCGCCAGCAGCTTTCGCCAGGGGGGTGAAAAACTGTTTTTT.

This clonotype was observed a handful of times. The chain employs TRBV28 and TRBJ2-1, with 8 bases fitting TRBD2. Looked up from germline, CDR1 is MDHEN and CDR2 is SYDVKM. The CDR3 totals 14 residues. V lost 9 bases, J lost 4 bases, and 8 bases stayed unmatched. CDR3 bases: TGTGCCAGTAATCCGGGACTAGGTTACAATGAGCAGTTCTTC. Protein: CASNPGLGYNEQFF.

This clonotype was counted at least ten times. The chain uses TRBV20-1 and TRBJ2-5, with 14 nucleotides matching TRBD2. The CDR3 runs 16 residues. Germline assignment: CDR1 DFQATT and CDR2 SNEGSKA (reference sequence). The ends lost 6 bases at V and 5 bases at J; junction bases unmatched: 11. The CDR3 region is CSAHETSGGARETQYF. The CDR3 coding sequence is TGCAGTGCCCATGAGACTAGCGGGGGGGCCCGTGAGACCCAGTACTTC.

The CDR3 spells CASSIGLGELFF. The CDR3 DNA reads as TGTGCCAGCAGCATTGGACTAGGAGAGCTGTTTTTT. This sequence joins TRBV7-2 and TRBJ2-2; 7 bases map to TRBD2. V lost 5 bases, J lost 11 bases, and 5 bases stayed unmatched. The CDR3 extends over 12 amino acids. Germline V gives CDR1 SGHTA, CDR2 FQGNSA.

V is TRBV12-3 or TRBV12-4 and J is TRBJ2-1; TRBD2 matches 10 bases. Losses at the gene ends were 4 bases for V and 6 bases for J; bases not matched to a gene: 6. This CDR3 comprises 15 residues. This CDR3 is CASSWGTSAINEQFF. The CDR3 coding sequence is TGTGCCAGCAGTTGGGGGACTAGCGCAATCAATGAGCAGTTCTTC.

There are many counts of this clonotype. V usage is TRBV20-1 and J usage is TRBJ2-3, with D unclear. CDR3 length: 13 amino acids. Germline CDR1 DFQATT, CDR2 SNEGSKA (reference sequence). V was trimmed by 6 bases and J by 5 bases, leaving 15 bases between them. Here the CDR3 DNA reads TGCAGTGCCTTTAGTCAGGCTGTAGATACGCAGTATTTT. Amino acids: CSAFSQAVDTQYF.